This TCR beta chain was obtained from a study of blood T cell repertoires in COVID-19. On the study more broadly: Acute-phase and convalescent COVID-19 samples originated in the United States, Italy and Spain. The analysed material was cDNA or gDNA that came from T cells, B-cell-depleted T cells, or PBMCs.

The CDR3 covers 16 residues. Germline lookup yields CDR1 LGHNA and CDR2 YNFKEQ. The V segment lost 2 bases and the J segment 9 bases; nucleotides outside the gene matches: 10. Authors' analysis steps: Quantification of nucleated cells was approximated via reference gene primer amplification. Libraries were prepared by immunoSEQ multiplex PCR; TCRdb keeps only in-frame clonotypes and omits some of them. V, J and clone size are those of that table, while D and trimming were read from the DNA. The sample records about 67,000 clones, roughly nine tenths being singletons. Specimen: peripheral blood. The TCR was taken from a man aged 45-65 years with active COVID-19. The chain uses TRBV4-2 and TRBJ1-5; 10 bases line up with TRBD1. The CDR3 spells CASSQRAGTGVGPQHF. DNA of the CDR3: TGTGCCAGCAGCCAAAGGGCCGGGACAGGGGTAGGGCCCCAGCATTTT.